This T cell receptor (beta chain) was found in a study of beta chain features in type 1 diabetes. Overall study context: Examination spanned 100 million to 120 million sorted cells from all samples. Notes on the study in general: Patients with type 1 diabetes showed fewer VDJ junction insertions and more deletions. TCRB repertoires of naive, central memory and Treg cells appeared more similar among patients than among healthy donors. Type 1 diabetes patients had moderately but significantly shorter TCRB CDR3s in all four CD4+ subsets.

This clone came up a few times. Its antigen remains unidentified. Germline-derived CDR1 and CDR2 are SGDLS and YYNGEE. The CDR3 runs to 15 residues. Germline trimming cut 3 bases from V and 2 bases from J; bases unmatched to any gene: 8. What was sequenced were expressed TCRB transcripts, since all of the isolated RNA had been reverse transcribed. Using immunoSEQ multiplex PCR, the repertoire was profiled, and TCRdb retains in-frame clones only, with some absent. In the table there are about 240,000 clones, 25% to 30% of which are singletons. The TCR sequence derives from a young man in good health. Input material: central memory CD4+ T cells from blood. The chain has TRBV9 and TRBJ2-7; TRBD1 matches at 7 bases. The CDR3 sequence is CASSEGTVKTYEQYF. The CDR3 nucleotides read TGTGCCAGCAGCGAGGGGACAGTCAAGACCTACGAGCAGTACTTC.